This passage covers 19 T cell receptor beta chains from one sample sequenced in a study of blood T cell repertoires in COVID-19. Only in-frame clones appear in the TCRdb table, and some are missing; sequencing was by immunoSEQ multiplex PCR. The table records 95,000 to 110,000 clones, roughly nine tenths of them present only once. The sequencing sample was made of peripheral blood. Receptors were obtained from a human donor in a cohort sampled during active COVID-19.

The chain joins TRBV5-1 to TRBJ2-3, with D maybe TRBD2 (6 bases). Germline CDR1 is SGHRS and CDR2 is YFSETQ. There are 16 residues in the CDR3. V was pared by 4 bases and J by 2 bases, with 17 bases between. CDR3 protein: CASSTSSGMFTDTQYF. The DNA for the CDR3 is TGCGCCAGCAGCACGAGTAGCGGAATGTTCACAGATACGCAGTATTTT.

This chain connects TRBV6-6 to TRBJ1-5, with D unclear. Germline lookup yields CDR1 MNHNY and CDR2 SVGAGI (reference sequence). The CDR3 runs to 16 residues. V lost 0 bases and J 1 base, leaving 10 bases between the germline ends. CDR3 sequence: CASSYSLGVSNQPQHF. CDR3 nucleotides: TGTGCCAGCAGTTACTCGCTGGGAGTGAGCAATCAGCCCCAGCATTTT.

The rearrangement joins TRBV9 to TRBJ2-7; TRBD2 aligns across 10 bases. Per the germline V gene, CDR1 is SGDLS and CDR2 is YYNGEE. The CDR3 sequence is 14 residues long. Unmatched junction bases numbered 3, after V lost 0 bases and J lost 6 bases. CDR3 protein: CASSVDLAGVEQYF. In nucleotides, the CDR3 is TGTGCCAGCAGCGTAGACCTAGCGGGAGTCGAGCAGTACTTC.

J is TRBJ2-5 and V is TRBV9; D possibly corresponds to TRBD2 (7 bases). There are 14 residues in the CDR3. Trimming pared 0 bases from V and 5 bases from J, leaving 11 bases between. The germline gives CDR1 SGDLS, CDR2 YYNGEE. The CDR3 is CASSVAGGAETQYF. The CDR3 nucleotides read TGTGCCAGCAGCGTAGCGGGGGGCGCGGAGACCCAGTACTTC.

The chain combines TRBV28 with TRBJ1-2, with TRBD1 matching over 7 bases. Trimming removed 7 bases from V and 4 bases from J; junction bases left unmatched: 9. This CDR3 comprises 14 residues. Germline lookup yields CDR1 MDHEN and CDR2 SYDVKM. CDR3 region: CASNSWTGRYGYTF. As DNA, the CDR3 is TGTGCCAGCAATTCCTGGACAGGCCGCTATGGCTACACCTTC.

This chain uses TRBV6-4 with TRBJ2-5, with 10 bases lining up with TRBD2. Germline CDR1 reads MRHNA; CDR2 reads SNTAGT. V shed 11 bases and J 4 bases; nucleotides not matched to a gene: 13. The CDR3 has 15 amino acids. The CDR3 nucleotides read TGTGCCCCCCGGGTTGAGCGGGGGGGTCCAGAGACCCAGTACTTC. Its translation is CAPRVERGGPETQYF.

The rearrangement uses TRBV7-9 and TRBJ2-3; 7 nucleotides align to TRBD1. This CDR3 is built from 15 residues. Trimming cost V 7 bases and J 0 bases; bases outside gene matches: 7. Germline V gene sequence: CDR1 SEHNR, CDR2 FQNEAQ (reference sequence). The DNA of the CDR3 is TGTGCCAGCACTTCAGGGACAGCAAGCACAGATACGCAGTATTTT. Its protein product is CASTSGTASTDTQYF.

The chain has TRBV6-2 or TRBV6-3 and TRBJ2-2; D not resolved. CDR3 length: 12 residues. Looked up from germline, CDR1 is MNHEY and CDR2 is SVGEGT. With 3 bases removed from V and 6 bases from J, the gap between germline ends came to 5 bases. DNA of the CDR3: TGTGCCAGCAGTTATTCGGCCGGGGAGCTGTTTTTT. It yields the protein CASSYSAGELFF.

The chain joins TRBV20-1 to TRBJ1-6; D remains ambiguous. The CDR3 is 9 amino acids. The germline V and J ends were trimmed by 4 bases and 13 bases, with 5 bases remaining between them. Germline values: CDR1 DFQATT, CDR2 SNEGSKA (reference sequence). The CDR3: CSAIYPLHF. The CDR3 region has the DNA TGCAGTGCTATTTATCCCCTCCACTTT.

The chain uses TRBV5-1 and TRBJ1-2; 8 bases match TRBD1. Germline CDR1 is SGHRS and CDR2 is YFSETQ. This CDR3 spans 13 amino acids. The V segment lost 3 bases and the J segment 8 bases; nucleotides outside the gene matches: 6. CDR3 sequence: CASSWTGLAGYTF. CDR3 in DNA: TGCGCCAGCAGCTGGACAGGGCTAGCCGGCTACACCTTC.

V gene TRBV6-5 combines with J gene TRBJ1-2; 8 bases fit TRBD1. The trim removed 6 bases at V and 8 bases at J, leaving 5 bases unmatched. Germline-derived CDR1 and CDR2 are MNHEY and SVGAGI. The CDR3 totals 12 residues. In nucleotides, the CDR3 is TGTGCCAGCAGCAGGGGGCTCGGGGGCTACACCTTC. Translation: CASSRGLGGYTF.

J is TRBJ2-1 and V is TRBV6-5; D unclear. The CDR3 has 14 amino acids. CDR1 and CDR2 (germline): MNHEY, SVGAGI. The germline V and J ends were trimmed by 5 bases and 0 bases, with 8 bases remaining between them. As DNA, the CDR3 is TGTGCCAGCAGTACAGATTCCTCCTACAATGAGCAGTTCTTC. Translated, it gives CASSTDSSYNEQFF.

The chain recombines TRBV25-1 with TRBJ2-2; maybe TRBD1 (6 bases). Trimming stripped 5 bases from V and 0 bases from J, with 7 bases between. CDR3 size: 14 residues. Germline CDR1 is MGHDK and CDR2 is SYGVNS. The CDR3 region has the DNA TGTGCCAGCAGTCGGACAGCGAACACCGGGGAGCTGTTTTTT. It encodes CASSRTANTGELFF.

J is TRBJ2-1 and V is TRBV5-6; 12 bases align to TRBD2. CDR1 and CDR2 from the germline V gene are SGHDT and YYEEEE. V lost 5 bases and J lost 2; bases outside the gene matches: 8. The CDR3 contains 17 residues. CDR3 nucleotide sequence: TGTGCCAGCAGACTAGGGCTAGCGGGGGGGCCCTACAATGAGCAGTTCTTC. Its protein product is CASRLGLAGGPYNEQFF. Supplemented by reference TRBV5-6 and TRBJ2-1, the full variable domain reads DAGVTQSPTHLIKTRGQQVTLRCSPKSGHDTVSWYQQALGQGPQFIFQYYEEEERQRGNFPDRFSGHQFPNYSSELNVNALLLGDSALYLCASRLGLAGGPYNEQFFGPGTRLTVL.

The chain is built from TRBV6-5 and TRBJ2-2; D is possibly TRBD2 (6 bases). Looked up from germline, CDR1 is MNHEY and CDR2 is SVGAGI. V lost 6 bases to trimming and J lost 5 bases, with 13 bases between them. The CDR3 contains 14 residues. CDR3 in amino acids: CASSTPAGTGELFF. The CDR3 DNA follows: TGTGCCAGCAGCACACCGGCGGGAACCGGGGAGCTGTTTTTT.

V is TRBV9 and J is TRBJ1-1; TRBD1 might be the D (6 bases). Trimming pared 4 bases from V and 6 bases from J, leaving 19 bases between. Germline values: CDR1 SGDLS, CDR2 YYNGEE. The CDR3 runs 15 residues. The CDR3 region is CASSPYSGAHAEAFF. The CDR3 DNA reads TGTGCCAGCAGCCCTTATTCAGGGGCGCACGCTGAAGCTTTCTTT.

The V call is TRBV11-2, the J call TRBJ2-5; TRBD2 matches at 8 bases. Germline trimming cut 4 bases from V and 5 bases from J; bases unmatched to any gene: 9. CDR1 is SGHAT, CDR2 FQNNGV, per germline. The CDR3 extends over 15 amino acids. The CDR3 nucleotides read TGTGCCAGCAGCTGGGGGACTAGATCTACGGAGACCCAGTACTTC. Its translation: CASSWGTRSTETQYF.

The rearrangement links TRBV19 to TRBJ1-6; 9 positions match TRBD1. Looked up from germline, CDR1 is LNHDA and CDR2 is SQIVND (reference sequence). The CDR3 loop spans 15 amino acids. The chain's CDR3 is CAASPRTGANSPLHF. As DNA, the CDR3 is TGTGCTGCTAGCCCCCGGACAGGGGCTAATTCACCCCTCCACTTT.

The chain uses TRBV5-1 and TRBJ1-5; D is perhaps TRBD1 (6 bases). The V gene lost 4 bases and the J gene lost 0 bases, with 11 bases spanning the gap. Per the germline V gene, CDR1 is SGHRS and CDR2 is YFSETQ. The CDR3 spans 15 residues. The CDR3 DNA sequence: TGCGCCAGCAGCCCGGACAGCTATAGCAATCAGCCCCAGCATTTT. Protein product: CASSPDSYSNQPQHF.